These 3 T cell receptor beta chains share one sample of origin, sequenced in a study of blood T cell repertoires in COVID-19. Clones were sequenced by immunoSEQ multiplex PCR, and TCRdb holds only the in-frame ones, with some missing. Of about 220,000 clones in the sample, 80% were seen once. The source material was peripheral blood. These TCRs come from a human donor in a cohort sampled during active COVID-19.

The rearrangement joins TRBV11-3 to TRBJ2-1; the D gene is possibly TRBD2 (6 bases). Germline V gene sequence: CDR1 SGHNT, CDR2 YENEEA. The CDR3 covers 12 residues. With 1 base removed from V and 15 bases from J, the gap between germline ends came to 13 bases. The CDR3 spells CASSLVAGKVFF. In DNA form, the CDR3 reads TGTGCCAGCAGCTTAGTTGCGGGAAAAGTGTTCTTC.

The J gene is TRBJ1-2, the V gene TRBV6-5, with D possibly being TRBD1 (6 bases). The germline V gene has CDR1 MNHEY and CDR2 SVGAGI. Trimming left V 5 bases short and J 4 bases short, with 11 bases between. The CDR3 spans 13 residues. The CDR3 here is CASSRQEFYGYTF. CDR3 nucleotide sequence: TGTGCCAGCAGTCGACAGGAGTTCTATGGCTACACCTTC.

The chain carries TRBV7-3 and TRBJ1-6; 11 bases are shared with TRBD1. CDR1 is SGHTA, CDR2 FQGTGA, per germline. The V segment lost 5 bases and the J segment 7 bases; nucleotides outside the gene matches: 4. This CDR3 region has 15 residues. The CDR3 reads CASSPGTGGNSPLHF. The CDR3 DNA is TGTGCCAGCAGCCCCGGGACAGGGGGGAATTCACCCCTCCACTTT.